There are many counts of the clone carrying this T cell receptor beta chain. Thyroid surgery was preceded by no treatment in any patient. The data belong to a study of metastatic and nonmetastatic thyroid tumors. Germline values: CDR1 LNHDA, CDR2 SQIVND (reference sequence). This CDR3 spans 15 amino acids. The V gene end was trimmed by 6 bases and the J gene end by 1 base; junction bases not matched to a gene: 8. Via MiXCR, TCRdb re-called the PCR reads. The table shows tens of thousands of clones, with roughly 15% occurring only once. V usage is TRBV19 and J usage is TRBJ2-5; 7 nucleotides agree with TRBD1. The sequence derives from a female donor with papillary thyroid cancer or a benign thyroid nodule (not recorded which). Some clones in this sample may be carry-over from other donors' samples. Material for sequencing was blood. This CDR3 is CASRSGQVTQETQYF. CDR3 DNA sequence: TGTGCCAGTAGGTCCGGACAGGTAACCCAAGAGACCCAGTACTTC.